This TCR beta chain was recorded in a study of identifying expanded T cells in peripheral blood. General observations from the study: Clone count variance between roughly 2-week samples rose with total template count.

About this clone itself: Its specificity is unknown.

The germline V and J ends were trimmed by 5 bases and 4 bases, with 23 bases remaining between them. Germline V gives CDR1 SGHVS, CDR2 FNYEAQ. The CDR3 is made up of 17 amino acids. Generated by immunoSEQ multiplex PCR, the TCRdb table keeps only in-frame clones and is missing some. The data contain 75,000 to 90,000 clones, approximately 90% of them seen just once; the ten biggest clones take up approximately 7%. The source material was blood. The source of this sequence is a person aged 18 to 70 in good health. V gene TRBV7-6 combines with J gene TRBJ1-2, with a tentative D call TRBD1 (5 bases). The CDR3 here is CASSPNPSGTRGYGYTF. Written as DNA, the CDR3 is TGTGCCAGCAGCCCGAACCCCTCAGGGACTAGAGGCTATGGCTACACCTTC.